What follows is one TCR beta chain and its context. V lost 4 bases and J lost 3; bases outside the gene matches: 6. There are 16 residues in the CDR3. Germline CDR1 SGHRS, CDR2 YFSETQ. Profiled with immunoSEQ multiplex PCR; TCRdb holds only in-frame clones, not every one. The top ten clones hold roughly 7% of a sample with around 310,000 clones, 90% of them seen once. The data are from a study of blood T cell repertoires in COVID-19. The material sequenced was peripheral blood. The chain joins TRBV5-1 to TRBJ2-7; 14 nucleotides agree with TRBD2. This TCR came from a woman aged 25 to 39 with COVID-19, enrolled during active disease. DNA for the CDR3: TGCGCCAGCAGCCGGGGACTAGCGGGAGTTCACTACGAGCAGTACTTC. Its protein product is CASSRGLAGVHYEQYF.